The 15 T cell receptor beta chains below were found in one sample sequenced in a study of shared clonotypes between healthy human individuals. The repertoire was sequenced with immunoSEQ multiplex PCR; TCRdb's copy has only in-frame clones and lacks some. The data show 450,000 to 550,000 clones, with 79% seen just once and 10% to 15% held by the top ten. The source material was PBMCs. The receptors stem from a woman in her forties in good health. Some clones in this sample may be carry-over from other donors' samples.

The J gene is TRBJ2-2, the V gene TRBV19; D could derive from TRBD1 or TRBD2 (5 bases each). CDR3 length equals 14 residues. In germline, CDR1 is LNHDA, CDR2 SQIVND (reference sequence). V lost 3 bases, J lost 2 bases, and 7 bases lay in between. CDR3 amino acids: CASSIRDNTGELFF. CDR3 coding DNA: TGTGCCAGTAGTATCAGGGACAACACCGGGGAGCTGTTTTTT.

The rearrangement links TRBV11-2 to TRBJ1-5; D is perhaps TRBD1 (5 bases). The V gene's germline CDR1 is SGHAT and CDR2 FQNNGV. V lost 4 bases to trimming and J lost 0 bases, with 10 bases between them. This CDR3 is 15 amino acids long. CDR3 residues: CASSSTGDSNQPQHF. The CDR3 nucleotides are TGTGCCAGCAGCTCCACGGGGGATAGCAATCAGCCCCAGCATTTT.

This chain uses TRBV11-2 with TRBJ1-1; D is unresolved. Trimming stripped 5 bases from V and 2 bases from J, with 15 bases between. This CDR3 is built from 15 residues. CDR1 and CDR2 (germline): SGHAT, FQNNGV. CDR3 nucleotides: TGTGCCAGCAGCCCTCTGAGGGCTACCAACACTGAAGCTTTCTTT. Translating it yields CASSPLRATNTEAFF.

This clone was seen many times. This sequence joins TRBV7-2 and TRBJ2-7; 9 bases match TRBD2. Germline trimming cut 6 bases from V and 0 bases from J; bases unmatched to any gene: 3. This CDR3 region has 14 residues. Germline V lookup: CDR1 SGHTA, CDR2 FQGNSA. In nucleotides, the CDR3 is TGTGCCAGCAGATTTAGCGGGAGCTCCTACGAGCAGTACTTC. The encoded protein is CASRFSGSSYEQYF.

This clone showed up just once. The rearrangement uses TRBV5-6 and TRBJ2-7; D tentatively reads TRBD1 or TRBD2 (5 bases each). Germline values: CDR1 SGHDT, CDR2 YYEEEE. CDR3 size: 15 residues. V was clipped by 5 bases and J by 2 bases, with 17 bases between them. The CDR3 region is CASSFRGVRAYEQYF. The CDR3 coding sequence is TGTGCCAGCAGTTTCCGAGGGGTGAGAGCCTACGAGCAGTACTTC.

This clone has only a few counts. The J gene is TRBJ1-5, the V gene TRBV18; 7 bases line up with TRBD1. Germline V gene sequence: CDR1 KGHSH, CDR2 LQKENI. CDR3 length equals 15 residues. V gave up 6 bases and J gave up 1 base; unmatched junction bases: 6. The CDR3 spells CASSPTGQSNQPQHF. The CDR3 DNA sequence: TGTGCCAGCTCGCCGACGGGACAGAGCAATCAGCCCCAGCATTTT.

The genes are TRBV7-2 and TRBJ2-1; TRBD2 matches at 9 bases. The CDR3 spans 14 residues. Germline values: CDR1 SGHTA, CDR2 FQGNSA. The junction had 5 bases not matched to a gene; V was cut back by 0 bases and J by 11 bases. CDR3 nucleotide sequence: TGTGCCAGCAGCTTAGCGCTGCGGGAGGGACAGCAGTTCTTC. Translating it yields CASSLALREGQQFF.

This clone was found once. The chain is built from TRBV5-6 and TRBJ2-1, with TRBD2 matching over 12 bases. Germline trimming cut 4 bases from V and 5 bases from J; bases unmatched to any gene: 4. The CDR3 runs 15 residues. Germline CDR1 is SGHDT and CDR2 is YYEEEE. The DNA for the CDR3 is TGTGCCAGCAGCCAGGGACTAGCGGGCAACAATGAGCAGTTCTTC. Its protein product is CASSQGLAGNNEQFF.

This clone appeared a few times. The J gene is TRBJ1-1, the V gene TRBV9; D remains ambiguous. This CDR3 is built from 13 residues. V lost 0 bases, J lost 6 bases, and 9 bases lay in between. CDR1 is SGDLS, CDR2 YYNGEE, per germline. The CDR3 spells CASSVAIGAEAFF. The CDR3 coding sequence is TGTGCCAGCAGCGTAGCTATTGGGGCTGAAGCTTTCTTT.

The chain links TRBV7-3 to TRBJ2-1; D possibly corresponds to TRBD2 (5 bases). This CDR3 has 16 residues. V was trimmed by 5 bases and J by 7 bases, leaving 21 bases between them. In germline, CDR1 is SGHTA, CDR2 FQGTGA. The CDR3 region has the DNA TGTGCCAGCAGCCTCGCCCGTTGGGGAGCTGGTAATGAGCAGTTCTTC. As protein: CASSLARWGAGNEQFF.

The rearrangement uses TRBV5-1 and TRBJ2-2; 10 bases align to TRBD2. The CDR3 has 16 amino acids. From germline, CDR1 is SGHRS and CDR2 YFSETQ. The ends lost 4 bases at V and 4 bases at J; junction bases unmatched: 7. As DNA, the CDR3 is TGCGCCAGCAGCCTTGGACTAGCGGACTTCACCGGGGAGCTGTTTTTT. Its protein is CASSLGLADFTGELFF.

V and J are TRBV18 and TRBJ1-1; D perhaps matches TRBD1 (5 bases). The V gene lost 6 bases and the J gene lost 3 bases, with 14 bases spanning the gap. The CDR3 is made up of 14 amino acids. Germline V gene data show CDR1 as KGHSH and CDR2 as LQKENI. In DNA, the CDR3 is TGTGCCAGCTCGCTGGGGGGGATCGACACTGAAGCTTTCTTT. Amino acid sequence: CASSLGGIDTEAFF.

V and J are TRBV7-2 and TRBJ2-2; D is ambiguous. V lost 4 bases and J lost 3, with 6 bases in between. Germline V lookup: CDR1 SGHTA, CDR2 FQGNSA. The CDR3 runs to 13 residues. CDR3 DNA sequence: TGTGCCAGCAGCTCTAAATACACCGGGGAGCTGTTTTTT. Its protein product is CASSSKYTGELFF.

The chain couples TRBV7-8 to TRBJ2-7; 7 nucleotides align to TRBD1. Trimming removed 6 bases from V and 1 base from J; junction bases left unmatched: 6. The CDR3 spans 14 residues. Germline loops: CDR1 SGHVS, CDR2 FQNEAQ. The CDR3 DNA sequence: TGTGCCAGCAGAAGCGAGACAGGGTCCTACGAGCAGTACTTC. Its translation: CASRSETGSYEQYF.

V gene TRBV6-1 combines with J gene TRBJ1-1; D is uncertain. Germline V gene sequence: CDR1 MNHNS, CDR2 SASEGT. The V end was cut by 0 bases, the J end by 2 bases, with 10 bases between. The CDR3 covers 15 residues. In DNA form, the CDR3 reads TGTGCCAGCAGTGAAGCGTCGATTATTAACACTGAAGCTTTCTTT. It codes for CASSEASIINTEAFF.